The present T cell receptor (beta chain) was sequenced within a study of blood T cell repertoires in COVID-19. Study in general: Italy, Spain and the United States were the sources of the convalescent and acute COVID-19 samples.

Per the study methods: Counts of nucleated cells, estimated from reference gene primer amplification, were obtained. Assay: immunoSEQ multiplex PCR; the TCRdb copy retains only in-frame clones and omits some. D and trimming come from the DNA, and the V and J calls and clone size come from that table. The profile shows a few hundred thousand clones, around 89% of them singletons. The receptor was derived from a man aged 25 to 45 with acute or convalescent COVID-19. Sequenced input: peripheral blood.

CDR3: CASLPTANTEAFF. The CDR3, as DNA: TGTGCCAGCTTACCGACAGCCAACACTGAAGCTTTCTTT. The rearrangement joins TRBV18 to TRBJ1-1; TRBD1 is a possible D gene (5 bases). The V and J ends lost 7 bases and 2 bases respectively, with 11 bases between them. The CDR3 runs to 13 residues. CDR1 KGHSH and CDR2 LQKENI come from the germline V gene.